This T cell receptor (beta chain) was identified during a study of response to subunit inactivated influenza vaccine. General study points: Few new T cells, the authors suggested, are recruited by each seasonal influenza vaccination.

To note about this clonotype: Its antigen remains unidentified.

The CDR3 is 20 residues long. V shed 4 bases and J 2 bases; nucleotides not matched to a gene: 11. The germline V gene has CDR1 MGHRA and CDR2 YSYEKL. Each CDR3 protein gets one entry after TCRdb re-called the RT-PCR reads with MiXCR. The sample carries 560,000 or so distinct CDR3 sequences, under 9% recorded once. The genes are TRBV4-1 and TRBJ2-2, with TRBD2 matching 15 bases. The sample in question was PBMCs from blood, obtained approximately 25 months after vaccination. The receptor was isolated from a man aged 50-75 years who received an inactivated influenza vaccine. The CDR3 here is CASSRRGLAGGNLNTGELFF. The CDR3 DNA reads TGCGCCAGCAGCCGCCGGGGACTAGCGGGGGGCAACCTCAACACCGGGGAGCTGTTTTTT.